These 21 T cell receptor beta chains share one sample of origin, sequenced in a study of radiation and T cells in renal cell carcinoma (dated by TCRdb to the early 2020s). Interpreted using the paper, the time point label stands for: blood 4 weeks post-SBRT, at nephrectomy. The sample's treatment or condition, from its label and the paper: 15 Gy SBRT to primary tumor, nephrectomy 4 weeks later. The library came from the immunoSEQ multiplex PCR assay. Sourced from immuneACCESS, this table was stored by TCRdb with only in-frame sequences that have V and J called. A share of the clones is absent; for the studies checked, an unresolved V gene accounts for under half, and the remainder has no known explanation. The sample table lists roughly 160,000 clones, approximately 90% of them with a count of one. Roughly 12% of the sample rests with the top ten. The sequencing here drew on blood, taken from a patient whose treatment included radiotherapy and nephrectomy. These receptors were taken from a woman aged 45-65 years with renal cell carcinoma.

The chain joins TRBV6-5 to TRBJ2-7; D possibly uses TRBD1 or TRBD2 (6 bases each). The V gene lost 8 bases and the J gene lost 3 bases, with 17 bases spanning the gap. The CDR3 is 14 residues long. Germline V lookup: CDR1 MNHEY, CDR2 SVGAGI. DNA of the CDR3: TGTGCCAGCCTCCGGGGGCAGGGGAGCTACGAGCAGTACTTC. Protein sequence: CASLRGQGSYEQYF.

The V gene is TRBV30, the J gene TRBJ2-4, with no clear D. CDR1 and CDR2 (germline): GTSNPN, SVGIG (reference sequence). V lost 2 bases to trimming and J lost 0 bases, with 8 bases between them. The length of the CDR3 is 14 residues. CDR3 amino acids: CAWSLGLAKNIQYF. The DNA of the CDR3 is TGTGCCTGGAGTCTCGGCTTAGCCAAAAACATTCAGTACTTC.

This chain joins TRBV13 and TRBJ2-7; D is ambiguous. This CDR3 has 11 amino acids. In germline, CDR1 is PRHDT, CDR2 FYEKMQ (reference sequence). The ends were cut back, 0 bases at V and 6 bases at J, with 3 bases in the middle. For the CDR3, the DNA is TGTGCCAGCAGCTTAGGCCGCGAGCAGTACTTC. This encodes CASSLGREQYF. The variable domain in full, with the rest retrieved from reference TRBV13 and TRBJ2-7, is AAGVIQSPRHLIKEKRETATLKCYPIPRHDTVYWYQQGPGQDPQFLISFYEKMQSDKGSIPDRFSAQQFSDYHSELNMSSLELGDSALYFCASSLGREQYFGPGTRLTVT.

In DNA, the CDR3 is TGTGCCAGTAGTCAGGGGGGAGCAGATACGCAGTATTTT. This gives the protein CASSQGGADTQYF. The chain joins TRBV19 to TRBJ2-3, with D possibly matching TRBD1 (7 bases). CDR3 length equals 13 residues. In germline, CDR1 is LNHDA, CDR2 SQIVND (reference sequence). V dropped 5 bases and J dropped 4 bases, with 10 bases sitting between them.

This chain links TRBV5-1 with TRBJ2-5, with D perhaps TRBD2 (6 bases). Trimming removed 3 bases at V and 2 bases at J, with 14 bases between. The CDR3 sequence is 15 residues long. CDR1 is SGHRS, CDR2 YFSETQ, per germline. DNA for the CDR3: TGCGCCAGCAGCTCCCGGGGGATATTACAAGAGACCCAGTACTTC. As protein: CASSSRGILQETQYF.

This clone was recorded a few times. The chain joins TRBV6-5 to TRBJ1-2, with 7 bases fitting TRBD1. V shed 6 bases, J shed 4 bases, and the junction held 8 bases outside the gene matches. The CDR3 covers 14 residues. Germline V lookup: CDR1 MNHEY, CDR2 SVGAGI. CDR3 in amino acids: CASSQRQGAYGYTF. The CDR3 region has the DNA TGTGCCAGCAGCCAAAGACAGGGAGCCTATGGCTACACCTTC.

The chain uses TRBV6-1 and TRBJ1-5; D is undetermined. V lost 4 bases and J 0 bases, leaving 7 bases between the germline ends. Germline-derived CDR1 and CDR2 are MNHNS and SASEGT. The CDR3 has 14 residues. CDR3 DNA sequence: TGTGCCAGCAGTGCTGGGAATAGCAATCAGCCCCAGCATTTT. Encoded protein: CASSAGNSNQPQHF.

The V and J genes are TRBV5-1 and TRBJ2-7, with D perhaps matching TRBD1 (5 bases). Germline CDR1 reads SGHRS; CDR2 reads YFSETQ. The CDR3 contains 14 residues. Trimming stripped 1 base from V and 7 bases from J, with 15 bases between. CDR3 sequence: CASSLRGTGQEQYF. For the CDR3, the DNA is TGCGCCAGCAGCTTGAGGGGCACAGGTCAAGAGCAGTACTTC.

This clone came up many times. The chain is built from TRBV11-2 and TRBJ1-1; D is uncertain. The CDR3 covers 15 residues. Deletions cut 5 bases from V and 5 bases from J, with 18 bases between. Germline V gives CDR1 SGHAT, CDR2 FQNNGV. CDR3 amino acids: CASSLEGELGTEAFF. As DNA, the CDR3 is TGTGCCAGCAGCCTCGAGGGAGAGCTTGGGACTGAAGCTTTCTTT.

This chain uses TRBV6-6 with TRBJ2-7; the D gene is possibly TRBD1 (6 bases). CDR1 and CDR2 (germline): MNHNY, SVGAGI (reference sequence). The CDR3 length is 14 residues. V was clipped by 4 bases and J by 4 bases, with 14 bases between them. The CDR3 nucleotides are TGTGCCAGCAGTTCCCATTGGACAGATTACGAGCAGTACTTC. Residues: CASSSHWTDYEQYF.

The chain joins TRBV4-2 to TRBJ2-1; D is possibly TRBD2 (5 bases). Between the trimmed V and J ends, which lost 0 bases and 15 bases, there was a span of 18 bases. Per germline, CDR1 LGHNA and CDR2 YNFKEQ. The CDR3 contains 14 residues. CDR3 in DNA: TGTGCCAGCAGCCAAGATTTTTTGCCTAGCCCCCCGTTCTTC. It translates to CASSQDFLPSPPFF.

This clone was seen a few times. The chain is built from TRBV7-2 and TRBJ1-2; D is possibly TRBD1 (6 bases). CDR1 and CDR2 (germline): SGHTA, FQGNSA. The CDR3 covers 15 residues. V gave up 6 bases and J gave up 4 bases, with 18 bases separating them. The CDR3 DNA is TGTGCCAGCAGGCCACAGGGAGGGTCGGTCTATGGCTACACCTTC. Translating it yields CASRPQGGSVYGYTF.

The J gene is TRBJ2-5, the V gene TRBV7-3, with TRBD2 as a possible D gene (5 bases). V was clipped by 6 bases and J by 5 bases, with 13 bases between them. This CDR3 is 13 amino acids long. From germline, CDR1 is SGHTA and CDR2 FQGTGA. The CDR3 DNA reads TGTGCCAGCAGTCCGGACTGGCGGGAGACCCAGTACTTC. Its translation is CASSPDWRETQYF. Together with reference TRBV7-3 and TRBJ2-5, the CDR3 gives the full variable domain: GAGVSQTPSNKVTEKGKYVELRCDPISGHTALYWYRQSLGQGPEFLIYFQGTGAADDSGLPNDRFFAVRPEGSVSTLKIQRTERGDSAVYLCASSPDWRETQYFGPGTRLLVL.

The CDR3 coding sequence is TGTGCCAGTAGCGGGAACAGGGTGAATTATGGCTACACCTTC. Translating gives CASSGNRVNYGYTF. This chain connects TRBV7-8 to TRBJ1-2, with D tentatively TRBD1 (6 bases). V lost 9 bases and J 5 bases, leaving 19 bases between the germline ends. The CDR3 extends over 14 amino acids. The germline V gene has CDR1 SGHVS and CDR2 FQNEAQ. The entire variable domain, with the rest obtained from reference TRBV7-8 and TRBJ1-2, is as follows: GAGVSQSPRYKVAKRGQDVALRCDPISGHVSLFWYQQALGQGPEFLTYFQNEAQLDKSGLPSDRFFAERPEGSVSTLKIQRTQQEDSAVYLCASSGNRVNYGYTFGSGTRLTVV.

The V call is TRBV6-1, the J call TRBJ2-1; D may correspond to TRBD1 or TRBD2 (5 bases each). Trimming left V 4 bases short and J 3 bases short, with 13 bases between. Germline V gives CDR1 MNHNS, CDR2 SASEGT. CDR3 length: 15 residues. CDR3: CASSGSGHRYNEQFF. In DNA, the CDR3 is TGTGCCAGCAGTGGATCGGGGCACCGCTACAATGAGCAGTTCTTC.

J is TRBJ2-3 and V is TRBV5-6; no clear D gene. CDR3 length: 13 amino acids. CDR1 SGHDT and CDR2 YYEEEE come from the germline V gene. Trimming stripped 0 bases from V and 6 bases from J, with 8 bases between. The CDR3 loop reads CASSLAPPDTQYF. Here the CDR3 DNA reads TGTGCCAGCAGCTTGGCGCCCCCGGATACGCAGTATTTT.

The chain uses TRBV4-1 and TRBJ2-1, with 7 positions matching TRBD2. Germline-derived CDR1 and CDR2 are MGHRA and YSYEKL. This CDR3 contains 15 residues. The trim removed 1 base at V and 6 bases at J, leaving 6 bases unmatched. Written as DNA, the CDR3 is TGCGCCAGCAGCCAAGGGCCTAGCGGTTCCAATGAGCAGTTCTTC. Amino acids: CASSQGPSGSNEQFF.

The chain joins TRBV6-6 to TRBJ1-6; possible D gene TRBD1, 6 bases. Germline V gene lookup returns CDR1 MNHNY and CDR2 SVGAGI (reference sequence). V was trimmed by 6 bases and J by 10 bases, leaving 16 bases between them. The CDR3 is made up of 14 amino acids. The CDR3 nucleotides are TGTGCCAGCAGGACGACAGGCGGCGGATCACCCCTCCACTTT. Translating gives CASRTTGGGSPLHF.

V and J are TRBV29-1 and TRBJ1-4, with D unresolved. The V end was cut by 5 bases, the J end by 8 bases, with 15 bases between. CDR3 length: 13 amino acids. Germline loops: CDR1 SQVTM, CDR2 ANQGSEA. Here the CDR3 DNA reads TGCAGCGTTAGTACAGCGCACGGGGAAAAACTGTTTTTT. Protein product: CSVSTAHGEKLFF.

CDR3: CSVEDQRHRRGTDTQYF. CDR3 DNA: TGCAGCGTTGAAGATCAGAGACACCGGAGGGGCACAGATACGCAGTATTTT. V and J are TRBV29-1 and TRBJ2-3; D is possibly TRBD2 (6 bases). Germline values: CDR1 SQVTM, CDR2 ANQGSEA. There are 17 residues in the CDR3. Trimming removed 0 bases from V and 1 base from J, with 17 bases in between.

This chain joins TRBV6-1 and TRBJ2-7, with D possibly being TRBD1 (5 bases). The CDR3 has 13 amino acids. Looked up from germline, CDR1 is MNHNS and CDR2 is SASEGT. Trimming removed 6 bases from V and 6 bases from J, with 15 bases in between. CDR3 sequence (DNA): TGTGCCAGCAGCACGACAGAGGATAGCGAGCAGTACTTC. Its translation is CASSTTEDSEQYF.